Each of the 6 T cell receptor beta chains below was sequenced from the same sample in a study of OX40 agonist ivuxolimab in advanced cancers. Measured with immunoSEQ multiplex PCR; TCRdb has only the in-frame clones, and not every one. This table holds around 87,000 clones, approximately 94% found once. The input for sequencing was CD4+ or CD8+ T cells sorted from blood, taken in a trial of the OX40 agonist ivuxolimab. The receptors were sampled from an adult with an advanced solid tumor such as melanoma, head and neck, liver or kidney cancer.

This sequence joins TRBV7-2 and TRBJ2-1, with a weak D call TRBD1 (6 bases). Trimming took off 5 bases at V and 9 bases at J, with 17 bases between the two ends. The CDR3 covers 14 residues. Germline CDR1 is SGHTA and CDR2 is FQGNSA. The CDR3 spells CASSPPMGAGEQFF. CDR3 in DNA: TGTGCCAGCAGCCCCCCTATGGGGGCGGGTGAGCAGTTCTTC.

This chain connects TRBV5-1 to TRBJ2-7; TRBD1 agrees at 10 bases. The CDR3 covers 16 residues. Looked up from germline, CDR1 is SGHRS and CDR2 is YFSETQ. J lost 1 base, V lost 0 bases, and 4 bases had no gene match. Here the CDR3 reads CASSLDVGQGSYEQYF. The CDR3 DNA reads as TGCGCCAGCAGCTTGGATGTGGGACAGGGGTCCTACGAGCAGTACTTC. The full variable domain, in which reference TRBV5-1 and TRBJ2-7 provide the parts outside the CDR3, is KAGVTQTPRYLIKTRGQQVTLSCSPISGHRSVSWYQQTPGQGLQFLFEYFSETQRNKGNFPGRFSGRQFSNSRSEMNVSTLELGDSALYLCASSLDVGQGSYEQYFGPGTRLTVT.

J is TRBJ2-3 and V is TRBV5-1; no clear D. The V gene lost 1 base and the J gene lost 2 bases, with 5 bases spanning the gap. The germline V gene encodes CDR1 SGHRS and CDR2 YFSETQ. The CDR3 totals 13 residues. CDR3 coding DNA: TGCGCCAGCAGCTTGAGACCCACAGATACGCAGTATTTT. It is translated as CASSLRPTDTQYF.

This chain links TRBV5-6 with TRBJ1-1, with unresolved D. The CDR3 has 15 amino acids. The V end lost 4 bases, the J end lost 0 bases, and 13 bases lay between the germline ends. Germline lookup yields CDR1 SGHDT and CDR2 YYEEEE. The CDR3 DNA reads TGTGCCAGCAGCGGAGGACGGACGTTGAACACTGAAGCTTTCTTT. Residues: CASSGGRTLNTEAFF.

The V call is TRBV27, the J call TRBJ2-7; D uncertain. The V end lost 5 bases, the J end lost 4 bases, and 9 bases lay between the germline ends. Per germline, CDR1 MNHEY and CDR2 SMNVEV (reference sequence). The CDR3 sequence is 12 residues long. CDR3 nucleotides: TGTGCCAGCAGTCCCTCGCGGTACGAGCAGTACTTC. Its protein product is CASSPSRYEQYF.

The chain recombines TRBV5-6 with TRBJ2-7; D unclear. The CDR3 consists of 14 residues. V lost 2 bases, J lost 1 base, and 10 bases lay in between. CDR1 is SGHDT, CDR2 YYEEEE, per germline. CDR3 in DNA: TGTGCCAGCAGCTTTGGGCAGGTTTCCTACGAGCAGTACTTC. Amino acids: CASSFGQVSYEQYF.